This T cell receptor (beta chain) was identified during a study of cytomegalovirus exposure and HLA in healthy donors. An approximately 130-subject validation cohort, separate from the approximately 720-subject first cohort, supplied the donors. The CDR3 is 14 residues long. Germline V gene lookup returns CDR1 SGHNT and CDR2 YYREEE (reference sequence). With 4 bases clipped from V and 2 bases from J, the junction kept 2 bases outside the gene matches. Using immunoSEQ multiplex PCR, the repertoire was profiled, and TCRdb retains in-frame clones only, with some absent. The profile shows about 200,000 clones, 80% to 90% of them singletons. This clone was recorded only once. Antigen: not known. Whole-study findings and limits: The listing of about 150 TCR beta chains classed them as cytomegalovirus-associated. Reports indicated that the classifier achieved high specificity and sensitivity in diagnosing cytomegalovirus status. The tendency of first-cohort TCR clusters to co-occur in the 100 to 150 validation repertoires was identified by a subsequent analysis.

The J gene is TRBJ2-3, the V gene TRBV5-4; 9 positions match TRBD1. Sequencing was done on a sample of PBMCs. The TCR sequence derives from a woman between 18 and 29 years old in good health and CMV-seronegative. The CDR3 nucleotides read TGTGCCAGCAGCGACAGGGGGACCACAGATACGCAGTATTTT. Translating it yields CASSDRGTTDTQYF.